These 27 T cell receptor beta chains were sequenced from one sample in a study of cytomegalovirus exposure and HLA in healthy donors. A multiplex PCR was run with 60 Vbeta primers and 13 Jbeta primers. This table comes from immunoSEQ multiplex PCR, and its TCRdb copy is limited to in-frame clones, with some not included. Of some 170,000 clones in the sample, around 79% are singletons; the top ten hold about 4.4%. The material sequenced was PBMCs. These TCRs come from a middle-aged man in good health and CMV-seronegative.

The genes are TRBV5-1 and TRBJ1-1, with TRBD1 as a possible D gene (5 bases). The V end was cut by 4 bases, the J end by 5 bases, with 12 bases between. CDR1 is SGHRS and CDR2 is YFSETQ in the germline V gene. The CDR3 is 13 amino acids. DNA of the CDR3: TGCGCCAGCAGCCTCGAGAGACAGACTGAAGCTTTCTTT. Translating it yields CASSLERQTEAFF. Drawing the rest from reference TRBV5-1 and TRBJ1-1, the complete variable domain is KAGVTQTPRYLIKTRGQQVTLSCSPISGHRSVSWYQQTPGQGLQFLFEYFSETQRNKGNFPGRFSGRQFSNSRSEMNVSTLELGDSALYLCASSLERQTEAFFGQGTRLTVV.

This CDR3 reads CASSLGGTGGYEQYF. Here the CDR3 DNA reads TGTGCCAGCAGCTTAGGTGGGACAGGGGGGTACGAGCAGTACTTC. The chain employs TRBV7-9 and TRBJ2-7, with TRBD1 matching 11 bases. Germline V gene data show CDR1 as SEHNR and CDR2 as FQNEAQ (reference sequence). The CDR3 is 15 residues long. After removal of 1 base from V and 4 bases from J, the junction contained 3 bases not matched to a gene.

The chain couples TRBV2 to TRBJ2-6; tentatively, D is TRBD1 (6 bases). Looked up from germline, CDR1 is SNHLY and CDR2 is FYNNEI. The V end lost 6 bases, the J end lost 0 bases, and 18 bases lay between the germline ends. CDR3 length: 18 amino acids. In DNA form, the CDR3 reads TGTGCCAGCAGACAACAGGGCTTGGGGTTCTCTGGGGCCAACGTCCTGACTTTC. Translation: CASRQQGLGFSGANVLTF.

The CDR3 is CASSLISASRGNQPQHF. In nucleotides, the CDR3 is TGTGCCAGCAGTTTAATCTCGGCAAGCCGGGGAAATCAGCCCCAGCATTTT. The V and J genes are TRBV28 and TRBJ1-5, with no clear D. Trimming took 2 bases from V and 4 from J, leaving 18 bases between them. Germline CDR1 reads MDHEN; CDR2 reads SYDVKM. The CDR3 extends over 17 amino acids.

This clone was detected only once. The chain joins TRBV30 to TRBJ2-1, with 9 bases identical to TRBD2. The CDR3 covers 13 residues. CDR1 is GTSNPN and CDR2 is SVGIG in the germline V gene (reference sequence). Unmatched junction bases numbered 4, after V lost 3 bases and J lost 7 bases. CDR3 amino acids: CAWRRGGQNEQFF. CDR3 nucleotides: TGTGCCTGGAGGCGGGGGGGCCAGAATGAGCAGTTCTTC.

The chain joins TRBV7-8 to TRBJ2-1; D is perhaps TRBD1 (6 bases). V was trimmed by 1 base and J by 1 base, leaving 11 bases between them. Germline V CDR1 and CDR2: SGHVS, FQNEAQ. CDR3 length: 16 amino acids. CDR3 coding DNA: TGTGCCAGCAGCTTAGAGTGGCAGGGGTCCTACAATGAGCAGTTCTTC. Translated, it gives CASSLEWQGSYNEQFF.

The table lists this clone with many counts. This rearrangement joins TRBV5-4 to TRBJ1-2; weak D call: TRBD1 (6 bases). Germline V gene lookup returns CDR1 SGHNT and CDR2 YYREEE (reference sequence). The CDR3 extends over 13 amino acids. V lost 4 bases to trimming and J lost 8 bases, with 15 bases between them. The CDR3 DNA reads as TGTGCCAGCAGCCTCGCGGGGGGGGCCGGCTACACCTTC. Its protein is CASSLAGGAGYTF.

This chain links TRBV6-5 with TRBJ1-6; 8 positions agree with TRBD1. Trimming took 4 bases from V and 9 from J; bases not matched to a gene: 5. CDR1 and CDR2 (germline): MNHEY, SVGAGI. The length of the CDR3 is 14 residues. DNA for the CDR3: TGTGCCAGCAGTTTGGACAGGGTTGGTTCACCCCTCCACTTT. Residues: CASSLDRVGSPLHF.

This chain uses TRBV10-3 with TRBJ2-5, with D possibly being TRBD1 (6 bases). The last part of the DNA fits TRBJ2-7 better; the J call may be wrong. Germline V gene data show CDR1 as ENHRY and CDR2 as SYGVKD. The CDR3 has 14 residues. The CDR3 region is CAIRAILRGAEQYF. The CDR3 bases are TGTGCCATCAGAGCTATTCTCAGGGGTGCCGAGCAGTACTTC.

The genes are TRBV5-1 and TRBJ1-6, with 8 bases that match TRBD1. Looked up from germline, CDR1 is SGHRS and CDR2 is YFSETQ. The junction had 6 bases not matched to a gene; V was cut back by 1 base and J by 0 bases. The CDR3 has 18 residues. The CDR3 protein is CASSLSTGGSSYNSPLHF. CDR3 bases: TGCGCCAGCAGCTTGTCAACAGGGGGAAGCTCCTATAATTCACCCCTCCACTTT.

The J gene is TRBJ2-7, the V gene TRBV11-1, with D perhaps TRBD1 (6 bases). This CDR3 comprises 13 residues. Germline lookup yields CDR1 SGHAT and CDR2 FQDESV (reference sequence). V was shortened by 5 bases and J by 6 bases, with 14 bases between the two germline ends. The CDR3 DNA reads TGTGCCAGCAGCCCAATGGACAGAACCGAGCAGTACTTC. Its protein is CASSPMDRTEQYF.

This chain joins TRBV5-1 and TRBJ1-6; 11 nucleotides line up with TRBD1. Germline V gives CDR1 SGHRS, CDR2 YFSETQ. The CDR3 runs 14 residues. V lost 4 bases and J lost 10; bases outside the gene matches: 4. The CDR3 spells CASSEDRGRSPLHF. The CDR3 region has the DNA TGCGCCAGCAGCGAGGACAGGGGGCGATCACCCCTCCACTTT.

V gene TRBV18 combines with J gene TRBJ2-3, with TRBD2 matching 7 bases. The CDR3 is made up of 16 amino acids. Germline loops: CDR1 KGHSH, CDR2 LQKENI. J gave up 2 bases and V 2 bases, and 7 bases lay outside the gene matches. Written as DNA, the CDR3 is TGTGCCAGCTCACCATCCGGCGGGGGTTCCACAGATACGCAGTATTTT. Encoded protein: CASSPSGGGSTDTQYF. Supplemented by reference TRBV18 and TRBJ2-3, the full variable domain reads NAGVMQNPRHLVRRRGQEARLRCSPMKGHSHVYWYRQLPEEGLKFMVYLQKENIIDESGMPKERFSAEFPKEGPSILRIQQVVRGDSAAYFCASSPSGGGSTDTQYFGPGTRLTVL.

The V gene is TRBV6-4, the J gene TRBJ2-2, with D maybe TRBD2 (7 bases). Trimming removed 5 bases from V and 3 bases from J, with 16 bases in between. Per the germline V gene, CDR1 is MRHNA and CDR2 is SNTAGT. The CDR3 is 16 amino acids. The CDR3 DNA follows: TGTGCCAGCAGTCCATTCTCGGGGGGCCACACCGGGGAGCTGTTTTTT. It specifies CASSPFSGGHTGELFF.

The rearrangement uses TRBV19 and TRBJ1-5; perhaps TRBD1 as D (6 bases). Trimming took 3 bases from V and 2 from J, leaving 14 bases between them. Per the germline V gene, CDR1 is LNHDA and CDR2 is SQIVND (reference sequence). This CDR3 contains 16 residues. The CDR3 nucleotides are TGTGCCAGTAGTATCCTCTCAGGGGTCCGCAATCAGCCCCAGCATTTT. Translating gives CASSILSGVRNQPQHF.

The gene calls are TRBV6-1 and TRBJ2-7; tentatively, D is TRBD1 (6 bases). The CDR3 runs to 15 residues. V shed 6 bases and J shed 2 bases, with 17 bases lying between them. CDR1 MNHNS and CDR2 SASEGT come from the germline V gene. The CDR3 reads CASRQNGQLTYEQYF. As DNA, the CDR3 is TGTGCCAGCAGACAAAACGGACAGCTGACCTACGAGCAGTACTTC.

Written as DNA, the CDR3 is TGTGCCAGCATGGACAGGGGGCTAAGCGCTACAATTGAGCAGTTCTTC. It codes for CASMDRGLSATIEQFF. The genes are TRBV2 and TRBJ2-1, with TRBD1 matching 11 bases. The CDR3 totals 16 residues. Germline-derived CDR1 and CDR2 are SNHLY and FYNNEI. V trimming: 7 bases; J trimming: 9 bases; junction bases outside the gene matches: 14.

There are many counts of this clone. This chain connects TRBV14 to TRBJ2-1; D possibly corresponds to TRBD1 (6 bases). V was shortened by 6 bases and J by 9 bases, with 18 bases between the two germline ends. Germline values: CDR1 SGHDN, CDR2 FVKESK. The CDR3 spans 14 residues. The CDR3 spells CASSSTGTTSEQFF. CDR3 bases: TGTGCCAGCAGTAGCACCGGGACAACCTCTGAGCAGTTCTTC. Together with reference TRBV14 and TRBJ2-1, the CDR3 gives the full variable domain: EAGVTQFPSHSVIEKGQTVTLRCDPISGHDNLYWYRRVMGKEIKFLLHFVKESKQDESGMPNNRFLAERTGGTYSTLKVQPAELEDSGVYFCASSSTGTTSEQFFGPGTRLTVL.

The V and J genes are TRBV4-2 and TRBJ2-2; TRBD2 is a possible D gene (6 bases). V lost 8 bases and J 0 bases, leaving 13 bases between the germline ends. The germline CDR1 and CDR2 sequences are LGHNA and YNFKEQ. The CDR3 contains 15 residues. The CDR3 sequence: CASGQLASNTGELFF. CDR3 nucleotide sequence: TGTGCCAGCGGGCAACTAGCCTCGAACACCGGGGAGCTGTTTTTT.

The J gene is TRBJ2-7, the V gene TRBV11-2; possibly TRBD1 for D (5 bases). The germline V gene has CDR1 SGHAT and CDR2 FQNNGV. There are 13 residues in the CDR3. Trimming shortened V by 3 bases and J by 3 bases, and 9 bases separated the two germline ends. The CDR3 loop reads CASSFGAVYEQYF. CDR3 bases: TGTGCCAGCAGCTTTGGGGCGGTCTACGAGCAGTACTTC.

The chain uses TRBV30 and TRBJ1-6; 9 nucleotides match TRBD1. V was clipped by 5 bases and J by 8 bases; unmatched bases: 4. The CDR3 length is 13 residues. Germline V gene sequence: CDR1 GTSNPN, CDR2 SVGIG (reference sequence). CDR3 nucleotides: TGTGCCTGGCACCGACAGGGGGATTCACCCCTCCACTTT. Encoded protein: CAWHRQGDSPLHF.

The chain employs TRBV7-2 and TRBJ2-6, with TRBD2 as a possible D gene (5 bases). Germline CDR1 reads SGHTA; CDR2 reads FQGNSA. The V end lost 5 bases, the J end lost 0 bases, and 20 bases lay between the germline ends. This CDR3 has 19 residues. The CDR3 nucleotides are TGTGCCAGCAGCCTCCCGGGATTAGCAGGCCCCTCTGGGGCCAACGTCCTGACTTTC. Its protein is CASSLPGLAGPSGANVLTF.

This chain connects TRBV6-5 to TRBJ1-2, with TRBD1 matching 8 bases. The junction had 8 bases not matched to a gene; V was cut back by 6 bases and J by 8 bases. The germline V gene encodes CDR1 MNHEY and CDR2 SVGAGI. The CDR3 loop spans 13 amino acids. In DNA form, the CDR3 reads TGTGCCAGCAGCACGGGACAGGTAAAGGGCTACACCTTC. It translates to CASSTGQVKGYTF.

This CDR3 is CASSGQGPPKTGELFF. As DNA, the CDR3 is TGTGCCAGCAGTGGACAGGGACCCCCTAAGACCGGGGAGCTGTTTTTT. The chain recombines TRBV6-1 with TRBJ2-2, with 7 bases lining up with TRBD1. Trimming at V came to 4 bases and at J to 5 bases, leaving 10 bases not matched to a gene. CDR1 and CDR2 (germline): MNHNS, SASEGT. The CDR3 has 16 amino acids.

The gene calls are TRBV7-9 and TRBJ1-2; 8 positions agree with TRBD1. Germline V gene data show CDR1 as SEHNR and CDR2 as FQNEAQ (reference sequence). V gave up 5 bases and J gave up 0 bases; unmatched junction bases: 5. This CDR3 is built from 15 residues. CDR3 DNA sequence: TGTGCCAGCAGCGACCGGACAGGGCCTAACTATGGCTACACCTTC. This sequence encodes CASSDRTGPNYGYTF.

The CDR3 DNA follows: TGTGCCAGCAGCTTAAGCAGGGGAGAAGCTTTCTTT. This codes for CASSLSRGEAFF. V is TRBV7-2 and J is TRBJ1-1; tentative D call: TRBD1 (6 bases). Germline assignment: CDR1 SGHTA and CDR2 FQGNSA. The CDR3 is 12 amino acids. The V end was cut by 2 bases, the J end by 8 bases, with 9 bases between.

This chain joins TRBV6-4 and TRBJ2-3; 11 positions match TRBD2. CDR3 size: 15 residues. V was clipped by 0 bases and J by 4 bases; unmatched bases: 0. Per the germline V gene, CDR1 is MRHNA and CDR2 is SNTAGT. The chain's CDR3 is CASSDSSGGADTQYF. CDR3 DNA sequence: TGTGCCAGCAGTGACTCTAGCGGGGGGGCAGATACGCAGTATTTT.